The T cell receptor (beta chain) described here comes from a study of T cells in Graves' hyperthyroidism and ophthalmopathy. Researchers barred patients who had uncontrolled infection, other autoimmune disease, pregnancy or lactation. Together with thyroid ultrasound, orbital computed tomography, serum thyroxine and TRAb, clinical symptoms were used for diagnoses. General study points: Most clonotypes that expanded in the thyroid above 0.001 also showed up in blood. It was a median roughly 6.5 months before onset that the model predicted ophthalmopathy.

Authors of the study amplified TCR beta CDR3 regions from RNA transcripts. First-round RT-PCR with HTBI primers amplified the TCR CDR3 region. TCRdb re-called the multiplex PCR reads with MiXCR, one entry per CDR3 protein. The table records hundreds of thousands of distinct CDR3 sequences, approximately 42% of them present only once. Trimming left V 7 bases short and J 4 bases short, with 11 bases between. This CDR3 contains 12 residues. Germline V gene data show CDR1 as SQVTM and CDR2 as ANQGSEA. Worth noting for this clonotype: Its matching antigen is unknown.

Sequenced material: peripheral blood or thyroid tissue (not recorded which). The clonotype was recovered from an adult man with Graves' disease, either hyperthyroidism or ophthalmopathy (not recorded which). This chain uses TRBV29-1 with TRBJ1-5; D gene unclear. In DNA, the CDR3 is TGCAGCGACCGTCACGGGAATCAGCCCCAGCATTTT. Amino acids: CSDRHGNQPQHF. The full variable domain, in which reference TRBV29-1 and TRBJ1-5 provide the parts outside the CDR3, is SAVISQKPSRDICQRGTSLTIQCQVDSQVTMMFWYRQQPGQSLTLIATANQGSEATYESGFVIDKFPISRPNLTFSTLTVSNMSPEDSSIYLCSDRHGNQPQHFGDGTRLSIL.